The next 23 T cell receptor beta chains were all read from a single sample in a study of blood T cells in healthy people across ages. PCR was performed a second time for about 7 to 12 cycles using a sample-barcoded 5' primer and a J-beta primer mix. TCRdb independently ran MiXCR on the 5' RACE reads; one entry per CDR3 protein. The data contain about 1.5 million distinct CDR3 sequences, less than 45% of them singletons. The specimen sequenced was blood. The origin of the receptors is a woman between 18 and 30 years old in good health.

This clonotype has ten or more counts. This rearrangement joins TRBV7-2 to TRBJ2-3; 9 nucleotides agree with TRBD2. Germline trimming cut 9 bases from V and 6 bases from J; bases unmatched to any gene: 7. The CDR3 has 13 amino acids. Germline-derived CDR1 and CDR2 are SGHTA and FQGNSA. CDR3 DNA sequence: TGTGCCAGTAGTCTAGGACTAGCGGATACGCAGTATTTT. Residues: CASSLGLADTQYF. Together with reference TRBV7-2 and TRBJ2-3, the CDR3 gives the full variable domain: GAGVSQSPSNKVTEKGKDVELRCDPISGHTALYWYRQSLGQGLEFLIYFQGNSAPDKSGLPSDRFSAERTGGSVSTLTIQRTQQEDSAVYLCASSLGLADTQYFGPGTRLTVL.

The chain joins TRBV14 to TRBJ2-5, with D perhaps matching TRBD1 (5 bases). From germline, CDR1 is SGHDN and CDR2 FVKESK. The CDR3 totals 14 residues. V was shortened by 3 bases and J by 1 base, with 9 bases between the two germline ends. The CDR3 DNA sequence: TGTGCCAGCAGCCAGCGACAGATCCAAGAGACCCAGTACTTC. This gives the protein CASSQRQIQETQYF.

This sequence joins TRBV20-1 and TRBJ2-1; 9 positions match TRBD2. This CDR3 contains 15 residues. Germline CDR1 is DFQATT and CDR2 is SNEGSKA (reference sequence). Trimming cost V 1 base and J 4 bases; bases outside gene matches: 5. CDR3 nucleotide sequence: TGCAGTGCTAGAGGAAGACTAGCGGCATACAATGAGCAGTTCTTC. This encodes CSARGRLAAYNEQFF.

This clonotype has just a few counts. The chain carries TRBV20-1 and TRBJ2-7; 8 bases are shared with TRBD1. This CDR3 has 15 residues. CDR1 is DFQATT and CDR2 is SNEGSKA in the germline V gene (reference sequence). Germline trimming cut 5 bases from V and 3 bases from J; bases unmatched to any gene: 12. CDR3 sequence reads: CSAGATRTGYYEQYF. As DNA, the CDR3 is TGCAGTGCTGGCGCGACACGGACAGGGTACTACGAGCAGTACTTC.

This clonotype was counted a few times. The chain employs TRBV5-1 and TRBJ2-3, with 9 bases fitting TRBD2. Trimming removed 6 bases from V and 0 bases from J; junction bases left unmatched: 14. The CDR3 is 18 amino acids. The germline V gene has CDR1 SGHRS and CDR2 YFSETQ. The CDR3 sequence: CASNEGRSSGSSTDTQYF. CDR3 coding DNA: TGCGCCAGCAATGAGGGTCGGAGTAGCGGGAGTAGCACAGATACGCAGTATTTT.

In regard to this clonotype: Relative to the germline gene, one junction end is altered; a read error may explain this. This sequence joins TRBV2 and TRBJ2-3; possible D gene TRBD1, 5 bases. Germline V gene lookup returns CDR1 SNHLY and CDR2 FYNNEI. CDR3 size: 12 residues. The CDR3 nucleotides read TGTGCCAGCAGTGCCTCCACAGGTACGCAGTATTTT. It yields the protein CASSASTGTQYF.

The chain couples TRBV24-1 to TRBJ2-1, with 7 nucleotides matching TRBD2. The J call may be faulty, since TRBJ2-7 better matches the DNA end. The CDR3 has 17 amino acids. The germline V gene encodes CDR1 KGHDR and CDR2 SFDVKD. The CDR3 reads CATSGSLGGSSYNEQYF. In DNA form, the CDR3 reads TGTGCCACTTCGGGCTCCTTGGGCGGGAGCTCCTACAATGAGCAGTACTTC.

This clonotype has only a few counts. Mismatch with germline at one junction end may stem from a read error. The J gene is TRBJ1-2, the V gene TRBV7-2; 7 nucleotides agree with TRBD1. Germline-derived CDR1 and CDR2 are SGHTA and FQGNSA. The CDR3 is 13 amino acids. CDR3 sequence: CDSSLGGLIRYTF. In DNA, the CDR3 is TGTGACAGCAGCTTAGGGGGCCTCATCCGCTACACCTTC.

This chain uses TRBV6-6 with TRBJ2-5; 12 bases are shared with TRBD2. The J call may not be correct, given that the DNA end is closer to TRBJ2-7. This CDR3 is 13 amino acids long. Germline CDR1 reads MNHNY; CDR2 reads SVGAGI (reference sequence). Written as DNA, the CDR3 is TGTGCCACCAAACTAGCGGGAGGTTCCGAGCAGTACTTC. It encodes CATKLAGGSEQYF.

This clonotype was detected a few times. The V call is TRBV11-2, the J call TRBJ2-3; 8 bases line up with TRBD1. Germline CDR1 SGHAT, CDR2 FQNNGV. V lost 0 bases to trimming and J lost 2 bases; unmatched junction nucleotides: 4. This CDR3 contains 16 residues. The CDR3 DNA is TGTGCCAGCAGCTTAGAACTGGACAGGGCCACAGATACGCAGTATTTT. This gives the protein CASSLELDRATDTQYF.

V gene TRBV20-1 combines with J gene TRBJ1-1; D is unresolved. Germline V lookup: CDR1 DFQATT, CDR2 SNEGSKA (reference sequence). Trimming took 6 bases from V and 0 from J, leaving 14 bases between them. The CDR3 has 14 amino acids. The CDR3 sequence is CSAPPEAVNTEAFF. CDR3 nucleotide sequence: TGCAGTGCCCCCCCCGAAGCCGTGAACACTGAAGCTTTCTTT.

The CDR3 region has the DNA TGCAGCGTTGAAGTGCAGCGGCAGGAGCAGTACTTC. Protein product: CSVEVQRQEQYF. The V and J genes are TRBV29-1 and TRBJ2-1; TRBD2 might be the D (5 bases). TRBJ2-7 matches the DNA end more closely, so the J call is doubtful. This CDR3 has 12 residues. CDR1 is SQVTM, CDR2 ANQGSEA, per germline.

The chain recombines TRBV3-1 with TRBJ2-7, with D hard to call. This CDR3 has 13 residues. CDR1 and CDR2 from the germline V gene are LGHDT and YNNKEL (reference sequence). The V and J ends lost 5 bases and 1 base respectively, with 9 bases between them. The CDR3: CASSAYGSYEQYF. Written as DNA, the CDR3 is TGTGCCAGCAGCGCCTACGGGTCCTACGAGCAGTACTTC.

The chain joins TRBV9 to TRBJ2-1, with TRBD2 as a possible D gene (7 bases). The DNA end is more similar to TRBJ2-7, so the J call may be wrong. Germline CDR1 is SGDLS and CDR2 is YYNGEE. The CDR3 has 16 residues. CDR3 coding DNA: TGTGCCAGCAGCGTAACGGGGGGCCCAATATACAATGAGCAGTACTTC. Residues: CASSVTGGPIYNEQYF.

This clonotype appeared once. The chain carries TRBV6-6 and TRBJ1-1, with D tentatively TRBD1 (5 bases). The V gene lost 2 bases and the J gene lost 5 bases, with 15 bases spanning the gap. The V gene's germline CDR1 is MNHNY and CDR2 SVGAGI (reference sequence). The CDR3 contains 15 residues. The CDR3 reads CASSYPGTGPTEAFF. CDR3 coding DNA: TGTGCCAGCAGTTACCCCGGGACCGGACCTACTGAAGCTTTCTTT.

The V gene is TRBV6-9, the J gene TRBJ2-3, with D perhaps TRBD1 (6 bases). The CDR3 totals 15 residues. V lost 3 bases and J lost 2, with 12 bases in between. Germline V gene lookup returns CDR1 MNHGY and CDR2 SVAAGI. CDR3 coding DNA: TGTGCCAGCAGTTACTTCAGGGGACCCACAGATACGCAGTATTTT. Protein sequence: CASSYFRGPTDTQYF.

There are a few counts of this clonotype. This chain uses TRBV12-3 or TRBV12-4 with TRBJ2-7; 7 positions agree with TRBD2. After removal of 6 bases from V and 0 bases from J, the junction contained 5 bases not matched to a gene. The CDR3 has 14 amino acids. This CDR3 reads CASRQAGRSYEQYF. DNA for the CDR3: TGTGCCAGCAGGCAAGCGGGACGCTCCTACGAGCAGTACTTC.

V is TRBV27 and J is TRBJ1-1; tentatively, D is TRBD1 (5 bases). CDR3 length equals 13 residues. The germline CDR1 and CDR2 sequences are MNHEY and SMNVEV (reference sequence). V lost 1 base, J lost 5 bases, and 8 bases lay in between. CDR3 nucleotides: TGTGCCAGCAGTTTATACAGGTGGACTGAAGCTTTCTTT. The encoded protein is CASSLYRWTEAFF.

V and J are TRBV7-2 and TRBJ2-5; 11 bases line up with TRBD1. Germline V gene lookup returns CDR1 SGHTA and CDR2 FQGNSA. The CDR3 sequence is 15 residues long. V lost 5 bases and J lost 11; bases outside the gene matches: 13. CDR3 sequence (DNA): TGTGCCAGCAGCCGTAAACCGGGACAGGGGGGTGAGCAGTACTTC. Amino acid sequence: CASSRKPGQGGEQYF.

The gene calls are TRBV27 and TRBJ2-1, with D perhaps TRBD1 (6 bases). There are 13 residues in the CDR3. V shed 10 bases and J shed 1 base, with 11 bases lying between them. CDR1 MNHEY and CDR2 SMNVEV come from the germline V gene (reference sequence). The CDR3 loop reads CATIGQSYNEQFF. In DNA form, the CDR3 reads TGTGCCACCATCGGACAGTCCTACAATGAGCAGTTCTTC.

The chain uses TRBV29-1 and TRBJ1-2, with TRBD1 matching over 9 bases. The CDR3 is made up of 15 amino acids. Per the germline V gene, CDR1 is SQVTM and CDR2 is ANQGSEA. The V gene end was trimmed by 0 bases and the J gene end by 4 bases; junction bases not matched to a gene: 6. For the CDR3, the DNA is TGCAGCGTTGAAGAGACTAACAGGGGGCTCTATGGCTACACCTTC. This codes for CSVEETNRGLYGYTF.

J is TRBJ2-7 and V is TRBV4-1, with D perhaps TRBD2 (6 bases). Germline V lookup: CDR1 MGHRA, CDR2 YSYEKL. The CDR3 runs to 17 residues. Trimming left V 2 bases short and J 0 bases short, with 17 bases between. CDR3 loop: CASSQKGGVGSSYEQYF. The CDR3 coding sequence is TGCGCCAGCAGCCAAAAGGGCGGGGTTGGGAGCTCCTACGAGCAGTACTTC.

This clonotype was counted between two and nine times. The chain employs TRBV27 and TRBJ1-1; maybe TRBD1 (6 bases). V lost 8 bases and J lost 10, with 20 bases in between. Germline V gives CDR1 MNHEY, CDR2 SMNVEV (reference sequence). The CDR3 contains 13 residues. CDR3 residues: CASRPTGTAGAFF. For the CDR3, the DNA is TGTGCCAGCCGCCCCACAGGGACGGCCGGAGCTTTCTTT.